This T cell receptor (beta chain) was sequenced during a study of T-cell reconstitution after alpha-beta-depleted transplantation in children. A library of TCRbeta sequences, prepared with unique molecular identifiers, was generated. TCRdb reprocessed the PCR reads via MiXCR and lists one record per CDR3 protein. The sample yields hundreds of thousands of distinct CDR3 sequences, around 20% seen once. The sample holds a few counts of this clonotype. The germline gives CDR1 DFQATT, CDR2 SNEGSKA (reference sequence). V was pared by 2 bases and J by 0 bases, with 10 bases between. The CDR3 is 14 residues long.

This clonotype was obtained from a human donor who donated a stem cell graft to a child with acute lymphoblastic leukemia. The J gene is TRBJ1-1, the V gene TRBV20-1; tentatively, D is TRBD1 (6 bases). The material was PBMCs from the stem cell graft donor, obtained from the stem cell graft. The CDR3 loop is CSARRDRLNTEAFF. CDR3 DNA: TGCAGTGCTAGACGAGACAGGCTGAACACTGAAGCTTTCTTT.